This entry is about one TCR beta chain. CDR1 SGHNT and CDR2 YYREEE come from the germline V gene (reference sequence). V gave up 2 bases and J gave up 1 base, with 9 bases separating them. This CDR3 has 14 residues. cDNA prepared by RNA extraction and subsequent reverse transcription served as the template for sequencing. TCRdb keeps only in-frame clones here, not all; method: immunoSEQ multiplex PCR. The data hold about 130,000 clones, with more than 40% observed a single time. This sample is drawn from a study of CD8+ T cells in alopecia areata. Study summary: Those treated were given oral tofacitinib at 5 to 10 mg twice daily.

The rearrangement links TRBV5-4 to TRBJ2-5; tentative D call: TRBD2 (5 bases). The sequence derives from a human donor with alopecia areata. Sequenced here: CD8+ T cells sorted from blood, sampled at week 0. CDR3 loop: CASSFWRAQETQYF. Written as DNA, the CDR3 is TGTGCCAGCAGCTTTTGGCGGGCCCAAGAGACCCAGTACTTC.